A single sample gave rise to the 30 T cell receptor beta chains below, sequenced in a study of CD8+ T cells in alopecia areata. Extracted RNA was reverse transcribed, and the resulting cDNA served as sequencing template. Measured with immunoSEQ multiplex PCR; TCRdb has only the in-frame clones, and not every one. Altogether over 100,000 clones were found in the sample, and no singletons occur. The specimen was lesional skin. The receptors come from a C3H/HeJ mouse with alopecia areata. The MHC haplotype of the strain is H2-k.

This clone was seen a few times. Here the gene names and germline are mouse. The CDR3 is CASSEVGLSAETLYF. Partial CDR3 DNA: TGTGCCAGCAGTGAAGTGGGACTTTCTGCAGAA. This rearrangement joins TRBV13-3 to TRBJ2-3; D perhaps matches TRBD2 (6 bases). The missing CDR3 end, 4 residues past where the read stops, is filled in from the germline J gene. In germline, CDR1 is NNHDY, CDR2 SYVADS. V lost 2 bases and J lost 2, with 12 bases in between. The CDR3 consists of 15 residues.

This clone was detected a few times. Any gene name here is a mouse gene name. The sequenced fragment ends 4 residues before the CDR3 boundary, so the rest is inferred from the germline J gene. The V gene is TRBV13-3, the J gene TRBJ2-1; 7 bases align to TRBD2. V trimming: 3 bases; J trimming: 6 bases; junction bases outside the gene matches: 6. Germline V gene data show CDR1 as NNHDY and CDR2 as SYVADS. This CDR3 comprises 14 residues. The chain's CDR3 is CASSAGGGGAEQFF. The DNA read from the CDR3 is TGTGCCAGCAGTGCTGGGGGTGGAGGTGCT.

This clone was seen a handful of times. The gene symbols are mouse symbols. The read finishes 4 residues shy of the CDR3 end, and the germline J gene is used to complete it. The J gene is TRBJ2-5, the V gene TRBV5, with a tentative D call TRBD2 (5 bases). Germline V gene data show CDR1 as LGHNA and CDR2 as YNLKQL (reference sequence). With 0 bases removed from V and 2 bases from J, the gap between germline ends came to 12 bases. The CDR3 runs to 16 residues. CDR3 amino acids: CASSQDRLGGQDTQYF. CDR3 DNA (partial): TGTGCCAGCAGCCAAGATCGGCTGGGAGGCCAAGAC.

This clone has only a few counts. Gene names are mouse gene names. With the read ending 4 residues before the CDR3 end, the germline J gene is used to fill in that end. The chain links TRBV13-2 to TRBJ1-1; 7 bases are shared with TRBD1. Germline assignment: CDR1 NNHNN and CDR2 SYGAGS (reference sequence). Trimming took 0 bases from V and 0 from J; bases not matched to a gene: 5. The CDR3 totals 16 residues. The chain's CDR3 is CASGDALTGTNTEVFF. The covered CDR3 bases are TGTGCCAGCGGTGATGCCCTGACAGGGACAAACACA.

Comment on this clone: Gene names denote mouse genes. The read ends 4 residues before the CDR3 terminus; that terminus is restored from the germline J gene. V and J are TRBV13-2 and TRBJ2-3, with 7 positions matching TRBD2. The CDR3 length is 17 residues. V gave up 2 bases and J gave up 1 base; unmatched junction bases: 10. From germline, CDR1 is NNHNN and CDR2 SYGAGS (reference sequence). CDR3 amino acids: CASGEVGGGRGAETLYF. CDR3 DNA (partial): TGTGCCAGCGGTGAAGTGGGGGGAGGGCGGGGTGCAGAA.

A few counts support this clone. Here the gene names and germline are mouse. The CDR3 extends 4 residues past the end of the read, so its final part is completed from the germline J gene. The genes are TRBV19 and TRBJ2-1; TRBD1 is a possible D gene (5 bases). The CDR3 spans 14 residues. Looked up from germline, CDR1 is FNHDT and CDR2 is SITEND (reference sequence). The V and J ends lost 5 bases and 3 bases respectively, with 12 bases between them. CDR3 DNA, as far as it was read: TGTGCCAGCAGAACGACAGACACCTATGCT. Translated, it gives CASRTTDTYA. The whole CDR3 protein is CASRTTDTYAEQFF.

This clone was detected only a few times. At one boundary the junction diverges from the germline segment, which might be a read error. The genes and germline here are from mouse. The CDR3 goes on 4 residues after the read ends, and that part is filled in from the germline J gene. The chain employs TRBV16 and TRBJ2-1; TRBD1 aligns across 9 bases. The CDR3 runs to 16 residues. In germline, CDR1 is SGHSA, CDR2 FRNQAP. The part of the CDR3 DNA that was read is TGTGCAATCAGCTGGGGACAGGGAAGGAACTATGCT. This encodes CAISWGQGRNYA. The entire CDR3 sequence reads CAISWGQGRNYAEQFF.

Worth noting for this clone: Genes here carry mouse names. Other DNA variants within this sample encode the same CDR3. The CDR3 region is CTCSARQGATEVFF. CDR3 DNA (partial): TGCACCTGCAGTGCGAGACAGGGGGCGACA. The genes are TRBV1 and TRBJ1-1; 10 nucleotides agree with TRBD1. The missing CDR3 end, 4 residues past where the read stops, is filled in from the germline J gene. The CDR3 has 14 residues. Germline values: CDR1 NSQYPW, CDR2 LRSPGD (reference sequence).

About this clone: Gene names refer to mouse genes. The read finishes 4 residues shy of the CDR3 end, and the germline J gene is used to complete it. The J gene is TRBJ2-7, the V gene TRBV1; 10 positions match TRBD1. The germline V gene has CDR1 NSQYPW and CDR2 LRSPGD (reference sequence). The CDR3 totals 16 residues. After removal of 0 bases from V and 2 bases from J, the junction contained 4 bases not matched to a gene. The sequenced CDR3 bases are TGCACCTGCAGTGCAGAGGAGGGACAGGGGACCTAT. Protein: CTCSAEEGQGTY. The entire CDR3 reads CTCSAEEGQGTYEQYF. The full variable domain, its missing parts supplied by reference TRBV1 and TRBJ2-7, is VTLLEQNPRWRLVPRGQAVNLRCILKNSQYPWMSWYQQDLQKQLQWLFTLRSPGDKEVKSLPGADYLATRVTDTELRLQVANMSQGRTLYCTCSAEEGQGTYEQYFGPGTRLTVL.

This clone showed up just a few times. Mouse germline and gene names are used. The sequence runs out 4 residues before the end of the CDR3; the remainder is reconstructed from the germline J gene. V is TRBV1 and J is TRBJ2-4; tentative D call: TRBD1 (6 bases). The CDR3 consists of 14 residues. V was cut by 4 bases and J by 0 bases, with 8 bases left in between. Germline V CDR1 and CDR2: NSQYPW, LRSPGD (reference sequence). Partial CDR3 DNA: TGCACCTGCAGTGGGGGACATAGTCAAAAC. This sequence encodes CTCSGGHSQN. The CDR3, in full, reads CTCSGGHSQNTLYF.

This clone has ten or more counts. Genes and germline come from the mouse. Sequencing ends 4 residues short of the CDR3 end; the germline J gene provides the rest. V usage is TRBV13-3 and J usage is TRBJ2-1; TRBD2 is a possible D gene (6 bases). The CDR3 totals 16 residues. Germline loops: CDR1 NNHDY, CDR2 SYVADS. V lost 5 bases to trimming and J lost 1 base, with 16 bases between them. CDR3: CASSPRLAQNYAEQFF. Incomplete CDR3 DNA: TGTGCCAGCAGCCCCCGACTGGCCCAGAACTATGCT.

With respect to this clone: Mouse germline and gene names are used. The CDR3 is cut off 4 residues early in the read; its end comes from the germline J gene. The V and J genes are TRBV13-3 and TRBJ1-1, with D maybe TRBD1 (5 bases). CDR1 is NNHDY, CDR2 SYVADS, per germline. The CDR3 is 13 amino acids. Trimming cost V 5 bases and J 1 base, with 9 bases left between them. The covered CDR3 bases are TGTGCCAGCAGAGACAGAGAAAACACA. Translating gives CASRDRENT. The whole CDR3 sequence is CASRDRENTEVFF.

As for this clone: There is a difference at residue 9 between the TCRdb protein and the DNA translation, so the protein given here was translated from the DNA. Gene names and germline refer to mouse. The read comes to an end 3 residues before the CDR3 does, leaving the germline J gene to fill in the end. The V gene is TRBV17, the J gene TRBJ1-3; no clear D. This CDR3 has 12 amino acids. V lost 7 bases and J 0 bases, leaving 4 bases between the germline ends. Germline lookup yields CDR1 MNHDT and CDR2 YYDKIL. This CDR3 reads CASTNSGNTLYF. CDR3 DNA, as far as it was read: TGTGCTAGCACCAATTCTGGAAATACG.

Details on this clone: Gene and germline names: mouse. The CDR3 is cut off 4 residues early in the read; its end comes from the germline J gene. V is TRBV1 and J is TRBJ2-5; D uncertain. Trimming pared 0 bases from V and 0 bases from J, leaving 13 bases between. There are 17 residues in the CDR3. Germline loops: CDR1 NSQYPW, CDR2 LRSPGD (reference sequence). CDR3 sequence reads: CTCSADARHLNQDTQYF. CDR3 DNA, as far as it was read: TGCACCTGCAGTGCAGATGCCAGACACCTTAACCAAGAC.

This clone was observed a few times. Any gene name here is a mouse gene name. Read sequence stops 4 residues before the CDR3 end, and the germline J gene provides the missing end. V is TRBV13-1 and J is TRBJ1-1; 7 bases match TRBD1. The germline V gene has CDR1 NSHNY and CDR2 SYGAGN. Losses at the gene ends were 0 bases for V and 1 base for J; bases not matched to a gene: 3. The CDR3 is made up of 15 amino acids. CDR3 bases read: TGTGCCAGCAGTGATGGAGGGACAGAAAACACA. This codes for CASSDGGTENT. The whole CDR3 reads CASSDGGTENTEVFF.

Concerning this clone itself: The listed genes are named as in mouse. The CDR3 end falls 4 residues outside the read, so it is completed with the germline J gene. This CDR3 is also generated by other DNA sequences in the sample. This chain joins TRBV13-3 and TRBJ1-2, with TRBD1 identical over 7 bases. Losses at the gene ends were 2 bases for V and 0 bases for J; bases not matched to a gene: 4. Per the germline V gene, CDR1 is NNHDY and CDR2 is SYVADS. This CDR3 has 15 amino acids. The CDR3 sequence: CASSDSRGANSDYTF. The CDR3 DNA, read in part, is TGTGCCAGCAGTGACTCCAGGGGGGCAAACTCC.

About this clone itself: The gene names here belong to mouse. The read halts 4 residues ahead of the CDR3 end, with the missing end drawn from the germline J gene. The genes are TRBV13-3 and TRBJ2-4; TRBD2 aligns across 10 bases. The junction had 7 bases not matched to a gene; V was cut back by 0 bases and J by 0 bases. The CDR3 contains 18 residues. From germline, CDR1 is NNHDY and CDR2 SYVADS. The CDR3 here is CASSDAPPGGASQNTLYF. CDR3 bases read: TGTGCCAGCAGTGATGCACCACCTGGGGGGGCTAGTCAAAAC.

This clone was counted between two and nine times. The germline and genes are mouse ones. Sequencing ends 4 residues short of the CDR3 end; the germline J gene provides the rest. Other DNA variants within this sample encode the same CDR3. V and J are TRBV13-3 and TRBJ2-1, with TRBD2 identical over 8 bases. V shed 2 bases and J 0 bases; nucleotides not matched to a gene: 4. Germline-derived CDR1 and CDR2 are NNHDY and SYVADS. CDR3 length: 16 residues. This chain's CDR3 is CASSDTGGYNYAEQFF. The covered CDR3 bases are TGTGCCAGCAGTGACACTGGGGGTTATAACTATGCT.

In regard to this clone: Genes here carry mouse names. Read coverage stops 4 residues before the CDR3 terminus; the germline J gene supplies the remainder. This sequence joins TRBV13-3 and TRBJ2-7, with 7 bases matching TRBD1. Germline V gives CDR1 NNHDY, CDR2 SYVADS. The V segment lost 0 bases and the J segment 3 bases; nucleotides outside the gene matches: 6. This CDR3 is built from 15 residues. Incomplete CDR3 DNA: TGTGCCAGCAGTGATGCATGGGACAGAAACTAT. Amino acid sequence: CASSDAWDRNY. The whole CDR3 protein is CASSDAWDRNYEQYF.

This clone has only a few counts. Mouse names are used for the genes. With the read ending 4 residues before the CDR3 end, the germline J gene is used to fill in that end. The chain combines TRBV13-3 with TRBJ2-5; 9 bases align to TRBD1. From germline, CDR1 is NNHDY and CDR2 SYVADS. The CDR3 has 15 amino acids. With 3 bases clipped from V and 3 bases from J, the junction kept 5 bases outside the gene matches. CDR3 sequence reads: CASSVHRGRQDTQYF. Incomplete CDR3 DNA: TGTGCCAGCAGTGTCCACAGGGGGCGACAAGAC.

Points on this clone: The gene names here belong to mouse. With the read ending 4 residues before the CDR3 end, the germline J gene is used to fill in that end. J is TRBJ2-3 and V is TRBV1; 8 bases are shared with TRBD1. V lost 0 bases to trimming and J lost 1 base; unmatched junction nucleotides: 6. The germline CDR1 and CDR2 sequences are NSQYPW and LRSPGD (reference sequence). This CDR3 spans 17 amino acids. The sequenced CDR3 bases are TGCACCTGCAGTGCAGAAAGACAGGGGAGAGGTGCAGAA. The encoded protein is CTCSAERQGRGAE. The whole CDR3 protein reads CTCSAERQGRGAETLYF.

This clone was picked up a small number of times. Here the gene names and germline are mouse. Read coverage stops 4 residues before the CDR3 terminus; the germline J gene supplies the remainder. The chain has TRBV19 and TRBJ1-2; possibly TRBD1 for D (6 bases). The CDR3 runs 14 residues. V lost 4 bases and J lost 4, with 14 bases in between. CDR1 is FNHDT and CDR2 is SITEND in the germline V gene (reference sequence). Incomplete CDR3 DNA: TGTGCCAGCAGTGGGGGGGGCGCAGGCTCC. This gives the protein CASSGGGAGS. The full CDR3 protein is CASSGGGAGSDYTF.

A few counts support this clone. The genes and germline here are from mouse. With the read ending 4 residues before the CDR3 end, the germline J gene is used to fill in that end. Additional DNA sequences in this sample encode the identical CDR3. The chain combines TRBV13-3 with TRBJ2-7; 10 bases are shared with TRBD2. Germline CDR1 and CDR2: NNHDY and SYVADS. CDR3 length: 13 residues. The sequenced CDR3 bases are TGTGCCAGCACCCGACTGGGGGGTTAT. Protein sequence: CASTRLGGY. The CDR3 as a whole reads CASTRLGGYEQYF.

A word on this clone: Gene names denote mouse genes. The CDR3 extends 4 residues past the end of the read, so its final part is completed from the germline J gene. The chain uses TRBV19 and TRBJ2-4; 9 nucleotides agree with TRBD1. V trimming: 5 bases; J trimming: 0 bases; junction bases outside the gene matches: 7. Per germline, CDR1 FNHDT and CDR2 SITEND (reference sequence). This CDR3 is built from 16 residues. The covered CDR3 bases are TGTGCCAGCAGGTCAACGGGACAGGGTAGTCAAAAC. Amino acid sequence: CASRSTGQGSQN. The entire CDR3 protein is CASRSTGQGSQNTLYF.

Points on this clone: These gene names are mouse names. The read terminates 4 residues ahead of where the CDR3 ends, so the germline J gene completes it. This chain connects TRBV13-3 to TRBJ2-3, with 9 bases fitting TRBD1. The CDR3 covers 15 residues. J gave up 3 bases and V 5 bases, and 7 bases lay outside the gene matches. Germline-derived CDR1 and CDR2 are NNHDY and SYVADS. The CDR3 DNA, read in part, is TGTGCCAGCAGGCCGGGACAGGGCGGAGCAGAA. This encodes CASRPGQGGAE. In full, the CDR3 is CASRPGQGGAETLYF.

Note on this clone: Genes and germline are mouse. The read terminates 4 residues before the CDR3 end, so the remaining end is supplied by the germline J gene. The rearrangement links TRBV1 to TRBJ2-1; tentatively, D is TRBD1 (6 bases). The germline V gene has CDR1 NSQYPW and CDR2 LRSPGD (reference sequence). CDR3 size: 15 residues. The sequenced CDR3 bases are TGCACCTGCAGTGCAGAGCCCGACAGGAGGGCT. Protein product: CTCSAEPDRRA. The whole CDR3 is CTCSAEPDRRAEQFF.

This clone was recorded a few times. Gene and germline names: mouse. Partial CDR3 DNA: TGTGCCAGCAGCCCCAGGCTTAACTATGCT. This gives the protein CASSPRLNYA. The full CDR3 protein is CASSPRLNYAEQFF. The chain joins TRBV13-3 to TRBJ2-1; no definite D call. The read ends 4 residues early relative to the CDR3; the germline J gene fills the gap. Germline V gene data show CDR1 as NNHDY and CDR2 as SYVADS. The CDR3 runs to 14 residues. V was trimmed by 5 bases and J by 0 bases, leaving 9 bases between them.

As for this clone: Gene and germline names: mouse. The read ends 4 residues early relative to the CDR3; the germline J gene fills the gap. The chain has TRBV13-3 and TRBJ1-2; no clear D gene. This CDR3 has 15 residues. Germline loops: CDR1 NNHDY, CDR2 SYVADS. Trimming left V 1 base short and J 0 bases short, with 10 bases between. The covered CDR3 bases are TGTGCCAGCAGTGATACGGAGAGGGCAAACTCC. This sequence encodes CASSDTERANS. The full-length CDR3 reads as CASSDTERANSDYTF.

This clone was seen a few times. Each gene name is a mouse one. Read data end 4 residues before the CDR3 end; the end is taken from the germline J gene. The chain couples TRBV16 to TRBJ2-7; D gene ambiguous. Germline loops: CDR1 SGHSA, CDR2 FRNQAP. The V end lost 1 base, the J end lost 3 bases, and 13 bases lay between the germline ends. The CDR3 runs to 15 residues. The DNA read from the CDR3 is TGTGCAAGCAGCTTAGCTCCACCGACATACTAT. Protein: CASSLAPPTYY. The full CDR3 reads CASSLAPPTYYEQYF.

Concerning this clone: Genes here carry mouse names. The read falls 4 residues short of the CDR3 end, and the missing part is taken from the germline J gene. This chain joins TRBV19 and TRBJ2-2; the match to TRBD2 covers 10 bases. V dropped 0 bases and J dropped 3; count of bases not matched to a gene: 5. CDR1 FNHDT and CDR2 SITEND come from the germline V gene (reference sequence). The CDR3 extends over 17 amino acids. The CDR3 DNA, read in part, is TGTGCCAGCAGTATAGCCTGGGGGGGCGCGGACACCGGG. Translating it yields CASSIAWGGADTG. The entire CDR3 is CASSIAWGGADTGQLYF.